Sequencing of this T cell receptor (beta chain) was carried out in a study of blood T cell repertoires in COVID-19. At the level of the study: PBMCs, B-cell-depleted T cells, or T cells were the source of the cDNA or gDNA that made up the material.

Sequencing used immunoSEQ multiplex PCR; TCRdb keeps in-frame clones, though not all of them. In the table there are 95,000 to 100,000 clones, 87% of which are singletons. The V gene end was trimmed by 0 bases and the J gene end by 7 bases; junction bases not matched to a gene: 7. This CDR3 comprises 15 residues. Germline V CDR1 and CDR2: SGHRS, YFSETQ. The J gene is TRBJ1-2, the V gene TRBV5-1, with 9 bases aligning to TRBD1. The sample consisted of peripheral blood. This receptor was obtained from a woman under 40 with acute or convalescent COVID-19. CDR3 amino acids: CASSLDGTGTFGYTF. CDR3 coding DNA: TGCGCCAGCAGCTTGGATGGGACAGGGACCTTTGGCTACACCTTC. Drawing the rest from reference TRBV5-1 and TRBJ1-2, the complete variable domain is KAGVTQTPRYLIKTRGQQVTLSCSPISGHRSVSWYQQTPGQGLQFLFEYFSETQRNKGNFPGRFSGRQFSNSRSEMNVSTLELGDSALYLCASSLDGTGTFGYTFGSGTRLTVV.